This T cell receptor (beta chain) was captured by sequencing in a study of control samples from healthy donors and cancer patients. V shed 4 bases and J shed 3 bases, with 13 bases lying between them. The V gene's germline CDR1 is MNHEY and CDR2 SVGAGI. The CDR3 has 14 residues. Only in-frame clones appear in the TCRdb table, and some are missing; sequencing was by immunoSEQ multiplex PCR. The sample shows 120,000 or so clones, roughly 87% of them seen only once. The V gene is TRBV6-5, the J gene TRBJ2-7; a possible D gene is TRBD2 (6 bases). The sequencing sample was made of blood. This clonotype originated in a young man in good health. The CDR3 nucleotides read TGTGCCAGCAGTTTTTACCGCGGGGACTACGAGCAGTACTTC. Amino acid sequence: CASSFYRGDYEQYF.